Listed below are T cell receptor beta chains from one sample, sequenced in a study of cytomegalovirus exposure and HLA in healthy donors. Produced via immunoSEQ multiplex PCR; TCRdb's table is partial and in-frame only. This table has under 80,000 clones, about 89% appearing once. Sequencing was performed on PBMCs. These receptors were obtained from a woman aged 18-35 years in good health and CMV-seronegative. CDR3s include the opening cysteine and the closing phenylalanine or tryptophan. Each record gives: V gene, clone size, J gene, D gene, CDR3 DNA, CDR3 protein. D genes are given only for firm matches. The size field is filled for only some rows; it gives once, few, many or a size class.

v_gene: TRBV5-5
abundance: -
j_gene: TRBJ1-1
d_gene: -
CDR3nt: TGTGCCAGCAGCTTGGTGACAGTGAACACTGAAGCTTTCTTT
CDR3aa: CASSLVTVNTEAFF

v_gene: TRBV6-5
abundance: -
j_gene: TRBJ2-1
d_gene: -
CDR3nt: TGTGCCAGCAGAGCCGTAAATGAGCAGTTCTTC
CDR3aa: CASRAVNEQFF

v_gene: TRBV7-9
abundance: -
j_gene: TRBJ1-5
d_gene: -
CDR3nt: TGTGCCAGCAGCACAGAACAAACAGGGTCGGAGATCACACCCCAGCATTTT
CDR3aa: CASSTEQTGSEITPQHF

v_gene: TRBV23-1
abundance: -
j_gene: TRBJ1-1
d_gene: -
CDR3nt: TGCGCCAGCAGTCAATCGGGGGGGGTGGCCACTGAAGCTTTCTTT
CDR3aa: CASSQSGGVATEAFF

v_gene: TRBV5-1
abundance: -
j_gene: TRBJ2-7
d_gene: TRBD1
CDR3nt: TGCGCCAGCAGCGCCGGACAGGGGTTCGACGAGCAGTACTTC
CDR3aa: CASSAGQGFDEQYF

v_gene: TRBV27
abundance: -
j_gene: TRBJ1-2
d_gene: TRBD1
CDR3nt: TGTGCCAGCGGGCAACCGACAGGGACGGCTCGAGGCTACACCTTC
CDR3aa: CASGQPTGTARGYTF

v_gene: TRBV6-1
abundance: few
j_gene: TRBJ1-6
d_gene: TRBD1
CDR3nt: TGTGCCACCGGCGGGGACAGGGGCAATTCACCCCTCCACTTT
CDR3aa: CATGGDRGNSPLHF

v_gene: TRBV13
abundance: -
j_gene: TRBJ1-6
d_gene: -
CDR3nt: TGTGCCAGCAGCTTAGCAGGGATCGGCTCCTATAATTCACCCCTCCACTTT
CDR3aa: CASSLAGIGSYNSPLHF

v_gene: TRBV27
abundance: -
j_gene: TRBJ2-2
d_gene: TRBD2
CDR3nt: TGTGCCAGCAGTTTCGTACTAGCGGGAGGGAGTGGCACCGGGGAGCTGTTTTTT
CDR3aa: CASSFVLAGGSGTGELFF

v_gene: TRBV11-2
abundance: -
j_gene: TRBJ2-3
d_gene: TRBD1
CDR3nt: TGTGCCAGCAGCTTCAGGGGGCGCGGAGATACGCAGTATTTT
CDR3aa: CASSFRGRGDTQYF

v_gene: TRBV7-9
abundance: -
j_gene: TRBJ1-1
d_gene: TRBD1
CDR3nt: TGTGCCAGCAGCCGCCCTACCAGGGGGGACACTGAAGCTTTCTTT
CDR3aa: CASSRPTRGDTEAFF

v_gene: TRBV21-1
abundance: many
j_gene: TRBJ2-5
d_gene: -
CDR3nt: TGTGCCAGCACGCACTGCCGGAGACAAGAGACCCAGTACTTC
CDR3aa: CASTHCRRQETQYF

v_gene: TRBV5-1
abundance: few
j_gene: TRBJ2-1
d_gene: -
CDR3nt: TGCGCCAGCAGCCTCTACTCTAGCGATCATGAGCAGTTCTTC
CDR3aa: CASSLYSSDHEQFF

v_gene: TRBV19
abundance: -
j_gene: TRBJ1-1
d_gene: TRBD1
CDR3nt: TGTGCCAGTAGTGGGCACAGGGGAGGCACTGAAGCTTTCTTT
CDR3aa: CASSGHRGGTEAFF

v_gene: TRBV29-1
abundance: once
j_gene: TRBJ2-3
d_gene: TRBD2
CDR3nt: TGCAGCGTCGTGGAACTAGCGGGAGCAGATACGCAGTATTTT
CDR3aa: CSVVELAGADTQYF

v_gene: TRBV30
abundance: once
j_gene: TRBJ2-3
d_gene: -
CDR3nt: TGTGCCTGGGAGGCAACAGATACGCAGTATTTT
CDR3aa: CAWEATDTQYF

v_gene: TRBV30
abundance: -
j_gene: TRBJ2-3
d_gene: -
CDR3nt: TGTGCCTGGAGTGTGAGTGGGGGGGCCGATACGCAGTATTTT
CDR3aa: CAWSVSGGADTQYF

v_gene: TRBV28
abundance: -
j_gene: TRBJ2-7
d_gene: TRBD1
CDR3nt: TGTGCCAGCAGCTCATGGCAGGGGGTTTACAGCTCCTACGAGCAATACTTC
CDR3aa: CASSSWQGVYSSYEQYF